Listed here are 24 T cell receptor beta chains from one sample, sequenced in a study of T cells expressing NK-cell markers. TCRdb re-analyzed the 5' RACE reads; it lists each CDR3 protein once, without DNA. The ten top clones account for 7.3%, within a sample of almost 450,000 distinct CDR3 sequences. Sequenced material: blood T cells: a sorted CD56 or NKG2C T cell subset, CD4+ or CD8+ T cells, or bulk PBMC T cells (not recorded which). These receptors all come from a woman between 18 and 75 years old in good health.

This chain links TRBV20-1 with TRBJ1-5; the D call of TRBD1 rests on TCRdb alone, since no DNA is present to check it. Germline values: CDR1 DFQATT, CDR2 SNEGSKA (reference sequence). There are 13 residues in the CDR3. The CDR3 spells CSAEGGGNQPQHF.

This chain links TRBV29-1 with TRBJ2-7; TCRdb outputs TRBD1, but without DNA this stays unchecked. The CDR3 covers 16 residues. Germline values: CDR1 SQVTM, CDR2 ANQGSEA. Here the CDR3 reads CSVSGTVNHWNYEQYF.

The chain uses TRBV18 and TRBJ2-2. The CDR3 totals 14 residues. Germline lookup yields CDR1 KGHSH and CDR2 LQKENI. This chain's CDR3 is CASSPRENTGELFF.

V usage is TRBV6-2 or TRBV6-3 and J usage is TRBJ2-1; TCRdb selects TRBD2, and the lack of DNA leaves this call unchecked. Germline V CDR1 and CDR2: MNHEY, SVGEGT. CDR3 length equals 14 residues. Here the CDR3 reads CATFWTSGRGRLVF.

The rearrangement uses TRBV11-2 and TRBJ2-3; TCRdb gives TRBD2 as the D gene, but with no DNA this cannot be confirmed. Germline CDR1 and CDR2: SGHAT and FQNNGV. This CDR3 is built from 16 residues. CDR3 amino acids: CASSPGTSGRGDTQYF.

The rearrangement uses TRBV12-3 or TRBV12-4 and TRBJ2-3. The length of the CDR3 is 15 residues. CDR3 region: CASSSAGVVTDTQYF.

The chain recombines TRBV5-1 with TRBJ2-7; TCRdb's D call, TRBD1, is unchecked because there is no DNA. The germline V gene encodes CDR1 SGHRS and CDR2 YFSETQ. The CDR3 is made up of 16 amino acids. The CDR3 reads CASSTLPSGETYEQYF. The full variable domain, its missing parts supplied by reference TRBV5-1 and TRBJ2-7, is KAGVTQTPRYLIKTRGQQVTLSCSPISGHRSVSWYQQTPGQGLQFLFEYFSETQRNKGNFPGRFSGRQFSNSRSEMNVSTLELGDSALYLCASSTLPSGETYEQYFGPGTRLTVT.

CDR3 loop: CASSHRGTAGNTIYF. The chain is built from TRBV7-8 and TRBJ1-3; lacking DNA, the TRBD1 call made by TCRdb goes unchecked. The CDR3 loop spans 15 amino acids. Germline CDR1 is SGHVS and CDR2 is FQNEAQ.

The rearrangement joins TRBV12-3 or TRBV12-4 to TRBJ2-1; TCRdb indicates TRBD1, and absent DNA this call remains unverified. The CDR3 sequence is 14 residues long. This CDR3 reads CASSSENQGNEQFF.

The chain carries TRBV7-2 and TRBJ1-2; as DNA is missing, the TRBD1 call by TCRdb cannot be tested. The CDR3 runs 14 residues. Germline V gives CDR1 SGHTA, CDR2 FQGNSA. The CDR3 is CASSTGGGRYGYTF. The full variable domain, rest sourced from reference TRBV7-2 and TRBJ1-2, is GAGVSQSPSNKVTEKGKDVELRCDPISGHTALYWYRQSLGQGLEFLIYFQGNSAPDKSGLPSDRFSAERTGGSVSTLTIQRTQQEDSAVYLCASSTGGGRYGYTFGSGTRLTVV.

The V call is TRBV28, the J call TRBJ2-1. This CDR3 region has 15 residues. Per germline, CDR1 MDHEN and CDR2 SYDVKM. The CDR3 loop is CASSLWAGDVNEQFF.

The chain employs TRBV11-2 and TRBJ1-1; the TCRdb call, TRBD1, lacks DNA for checking. The length of the CDR3 is 19 residues. Germline V gene lookup returns CDR1 SGHAT and CDR2 FQNNGV. This CDR3 is CASSSGLPKLRNRGPEAFF.

The chain carries TRBV20-1 and TRBJ2-1. Germline V gene data show CDR1 as DFQATT and CDR2 as SNEGSKA (reference sequence). This CDR3 is 14 amino acids long. The CDR3 loop reads CSAIDRNSYNEQFF.

CDR3 region: CSARDYRTPEAFF. The chain couples TRBV20-1 to TRBJ1-1. Germline V lookup: CDR1 DFQATT, CDR2 SNEGSKA (reference sequence). CDR3 length equals 13 residues.

The V and J genes are TRBV23-1 and TRBJ2-1; TCRdb picks TRBD2, but there is no DNA to check that call. TRBV23-1 is marked as an open reading frame, function uncertain. CDR3 length equals 15 residues. The CDR3 loop reads CASNGGSSGINEQFF.

V usage is TRBV15 and J usage is TRBJ1-5; no DNA is available, so the TRBD1 call from TCRdb remains unchecked. Germline V lookup: CDR1 LNHNV, CDR2 YYDKDF (reference sequence). The CDR3 is 14 amino acids. CDR3 protein: CATSKTGVNQPQHF. Variable domain in full (rest from reference TRBV15 and TRBJ1-5): DAMVIQNPRYQVTQFGKPVTLSCSQTLNHNVMYWYQQKSSQAPKLLFHYYDKDFNNEADTPDNFQSRRPNTSFCFLDIRSPGLGDTAMYLCATSKTGVNQPQHFGDGTRLSIL.

The rearrangement uses TRBV6-5 and TRBJ2-3; checking the TCRdb D call of TRBD1 is not possible without DNA. The CDR3 spans 17 residues. The germline V gene has CDR1 MNHEY and CDR2 SVGAGI. This chain's CDR3 is CASSYSLEQPGSDTQYF.

V and J are TRBV7-2 and TRBJ2-1. CDR1 and CDR2 (germline): SGHTA, FQGNSA. This CDR3 is built from 14 residues. CDR3 region: CASSFLYRDNEQFF.

This sequence joins TRBV29-1 and TRBJ1-2; TCRdb picks TRBD1, but there is no DNA to check that call. Germline V lookup: CDR1 SQVTM, CDR2 ANQGSEA. This CDR3 region has 11 residues. This CDR3 is CSSGQGYGYTF.

The gene calls are TRBV11-2 and TRBJ2-3; TCRdb's D call, TRBD1, is unchecked because there is no DNA. From germline, CDR1 is SGHAT and CDR2 FQNNGV. The CDR3 runs to 15 residues. CDR3 residues: CASSLDGAGTDTQYF. Combining the CDR3 with reference TRBV11-2 and TRBJ2-3 gives the whole variable domain EAGVAQSPRYKIIEKRQSVAFWCNPISGHATLYWYQQILGQGPKLLIQFQNNGVVDDSQLPKDRFSAERLKGVDSTLKIQPAKLEDSAVYLCASSLDGAGTDTQYFGPGTRLTVL.

This chain links TRBV7-3 with TRBJ1-1; checking the TCRdb D call of TRBD1 is not possible without DNA. Germline values: CDR1 SGHTA, CDR2 FQGTGA. The CDR3 has 13 residues. CDR3 loop: CASSLVGQSEAFF. Using reference TRBV7-3 and TRBJ1-1 for the parts outside the CDR3, the full variable domain is GAGVSQTPSNKVTEKGKYVELRCDPISGHTALYWYRQSLGQGPEFLIYFQGTGAADDSGLPNDRFFAVRPEGSVSTLKIQRTERGDSAVYLCASSLVGQSEAFFGQGTRLTVV.

The genes are TRBV5-1 and TRBJ2-5; TCRdb returns TRBD1, unconfirmable since there is no DNA. This CDR3 region has 14 residues. From germline, CDR1 is SGHRS and CDR2 YFSETQ. The CDR3 loop reads CASSLAAGRETQYF. Full variable domain (missing parts from reference TRBV5-1 and TRBJ2-5): KAGVTQTPRYLIKTRGQQVTLSCSPISGHRSVSWYQQTPGQGLQFLFEYFSETQRNKGNFPGRFSGRQFSNSRSEMNVSTLELGDSALYLCASSLAAGRETQYFGPGTRLLVL.

The chain couples TRBV4-3 to TRBJ2-1; as DNA is missing, the TRBD2 call by TCRdb cannot be tested. There are 17 residues in the CDR3. The germline CDR1 and CDR2 sequences are LGHNA and YSLEER. CDR3 protein: CASSQDQSGYSYNEQFF.

The chain employs TRBV5-1 and TRBJ2-3; TCRdb selects TRBD2, and the lack of DNA leaves this call unchecked. The CDR3 has 15 residues. The germline gives CDR1 SGHRS, CDR2 YFSETQ. This CDR3 is CASSLPSGKADTQYF. The full variable domain, its missing parts supplied by reference TRBV5-1 and TRBJ2-3, is KAGVTQTPRYLIKTRGQQVTLSCSPISGHRSVSWYQQTPGQGLQFLFEYFSETQRNKGNFPGRFSGRQFSNSRSEMNVSTLELGDSALYLCASSLPSGKADTQYFGPGTRLTVL.